A selection of T cell receptor beta chains follows, all from one sample in a study of blood T cells in healthy people across ages. TCRdb itself ran the 5' RACE reads through MiXCR, one entry per CDR3 protein. Of 1.5 million or so distinct CDR3 sequences listed, around two fifths are singletons. Sequencing was done on a sample of blood. These TCRs come from a young woman in good health. Each CDR3 is given with its conserved first and last residue. The D gene is left open where the match is weak. Where a row states a size, it is once, few, many or the class of an expanded clone; other rows omit it.

clone size: NA
V gene: TRBV4-2
D gene: NA
J gene: TRBJ2-7
CDR3 DNA: TGTGCCAGCAGCCAAGGCACCAGTGGGGGGAAATGGTACGAGCAGTACTTC
CDR3 protein: CASSQGTSGGKWYEQYF

clone size: few
V gene: TRBV2
D gene: TRBD1
J gene: TRBJ2-7
CDR3 DNA: TGTGCCAGCAGCGACAGGGAAAGAGGCGAGCAGTACTTC
CDR3 protein: CASSDRERGEQYF

clone size: NA
V gene: TRBV29-1
D gene: TRBD1
J gene: TRBJ1-1
CDR3 DNA: TGCAGCATCCGGGACAGGGGGGGGGACACTGAAGCTTTCTTT
CDR3 protein: CSIRDRGGDTEAFF

clone size: few
V gene: TRBV5-6
D gene: TRBD1
J gene: TRBJ2-5
CDR3 DNA: TGTGCCAGCAGCTTGGACAGGGGGCTCCAAGAGACCCAGTACTTC
CDR3 protein: CASSLDRGLQETQYF

clone size: NA
V gene: TRBV12-3/TRBV12-4
D gene: NA
J gene: TRBJ1-1
CDR3 DNA: TGTGCCAGCATTCTTAGGCAAGTGAACACTGAAGCTTTCTTT
CDR3 protein: CASILRQVNTEAFF

clone size: few
V gene: TRBV20-1
D gene: NA
J gene: TRBJ1-2
CDR3 DNA: TGCAGCCCGGGGGGGGGCTACACCTTC
CDR3 protein: CSPGGGYTF

clone size: few
V gene: TRBV13
D gene: NA
J gene: TRBJ2-1
CDR3 DNA: TGTGCCAGCAGCTTAGGATCGAACAATGAGCAGTTCTTC
CDR3 protein: CASSLGSNNEQFF

clone size: many
V gene: TRBV12-3/TRBV12-4
D gene: NA
J gene: TRBJ2-5
CDR3 DNA: TGTGCCAGCAGTGTCCGGGACTGGGAAACCCAGTACTTC
CDR3 protein: CASSVRDWETQYF

clone size: NA
V gene: TRBV10-3
D gene: NA
J gene: TRBJ2-3
CDR3 DNA: TGTGCCACCCTGGGTAGGACAGATACGCAGTATTTT
CDR3 protein: CATLGRTDTQYF

clone size: few
V gene: TRBV20-1
D gene: TRBD2
J gene: TRBJ2-7
CDR3 DNA: TGCAGTGCTAACGGAGTAGCGGGGGGAACCTACGAGCAGTACTTC
CDR3 protein: CSANGVAGGTYEQYF

clone size: few
V gene: TRBV20-1
D gene: NA
J gene: TRBJ1-5
CDR3 DNA: TGCAGTGCTCTCCGGGACGGCAGTTATAGCAATCAGCCCCAGCATTTT
CDR3 protein: CSALRDGSYSNQPQHF

clone size: few
V gene: TRBV6-6
D gene: TRBD2
J gene: TRBJ2-1
CDR3 DNA: TGTGCCAGCAGAGCAAGCGGGAGCCCTCCCAATGAGCAGTTCTTC
CDR3 protein: CASRASGSPPNEQFF

clone size: NA
V gene: TRBV29-1
D gene: NA
J gene: TRBJ2-5
CDR3 DNA: TGCAACGTTGTGACGGAGATTGCGGAGTACTTC
CDR3 protein: CNVVTEIAEYF

clone size: NA
V gene: TRBV6-6
D gene: TRBD1
J gene: TRBJ2-7
CDR3 DNA: TGTGCCAGCAACACGGGGGGACAGGGGTTTTACGAGCAGTACTTC
CDR3 protein: CASNTGGQGFYEQYF

clone size: NA
V gene: TRBV7-6
D gene: NA
J gene: TRBJ2-7
CDR3 DNA: TGTGCCAGCAGCAGGACGGCTGAGGCCTCCTACGAGCAGTACTTC
CDR3 protein: CASSRTAEASYEQYF

clone size: NA
V gene: TRBV5-1
D gene: NA
J gene: TRBJ2-5
CDR3 DNA: TGCGCCAGCAGCTTGGATCGGCTTGGGGGTCAAGAGACCCAGTACTTC
CDR3 protein: CASSLDRLGGQETQYF

clone size: few
V gene: TRBV28
D gene: NA
J gene: TRBJ2-7
CDR3 DNA: TGTGCCAGCAGTCGCCTATTCTACGAGCAGTACTTC
CDR3 protein: CASSRLFYEQYF

clone size: NA
V gene: TRBV20-1
D gene: NA
J gene: TRBJ1-2
CDR3 DNA: TGCAGTGCTAGACGGGCGGCCGAACTCTACACCTTC
CDR3 protein: CSARRAAELYTF

clone size: NA
V gene: TRBV5-5
D gene: NA
J gene: TRBJ1-1
CDR3 DNA: TGTGCCAGCAGTTTATCGGGGCGGGGCACTGAAGCTTTCTTT
CDR3 protein: CASSLSGRGTEAFF

clone size: NA
V gene: TRBV6-5
D gene: TRBD2
J gene: TRBJ2-3
CDR3 DNA: TGTGCCAGCAGATACTTGGCGGGGGGGCGAACAGATTCGCAGTATTTT
CDR3 protein: CASRYLAGGRTDSQYF

clone size: NA
V gene: TRBV20-1
D gene: TRBD2
J gene: TRBJ2-7
CDR3 DNA: TGCAGTGCTAGTCCCCCGGGAGGCCTCCTCGAGCAGTACTTC
CDR3 protein: CSASPPGGLLEQYF

clone size: NA
V gene: TRBV10-3
D gene: NA
J gene: TRBJ2-6
CDR3 DNA: TGTGCCATCACCCCCGGCGGCTCTGGGGCCAGCGTCCTGACTTTC
CDR3 protein: CAITPGGSGASVLTF

clone size: NA
V gene: TRBV4-1
D gene: TRBD2
J gene: TRBJ2-3
CDR3 DNA: TGCGCCAGCAGCCATGCTGGTGGGACTAGCGGGGGCACTAGCACAGATACGCAGTATTTT
CDR3 protein: CASSHAGGTSGGTSTDTQYF

clone size: NA
V gene: TRBV7-9
D gene: NA
J gene: TRBJ1-2
CDR3 DNA: TGTGCCAGCAGCTTAGTTGGAGGGGGGGACTATGGCTACACCTTC
CDR3 protein: CASSLVGGGDYGYTF

clone size: NA
V gene: TRBV6-5
D gene: NA
J gene: TRBJ2-7
CDR3 DNA: TGTGCCAGCAGTCCGGCCGCGGTGGACGAGCAGTACTTC
CDR3 protein: CASSPAAVDEQYF

clone size: NA
V gene: TRBV27
D gene: NA
J gene: TRBJ1-4
CDR3 DNA: TGTGCCAGCAGTTCCCCCCGGGATGCCAGGGTTCTGTTTTTT
CDR3 protein: CASSSPRDARVLFF

clone size: NA
V gene: TRBV6-1
D gene: NA
J gene: TRBJ1-5
CDR3 DNA: TGTGCCAGCAGTGAAGTGGACAGTCTGAGTCAGCCCCAGCATTTT
CDR3 protein: CASSEVDSLSQPQHF

clone size: NA
V gene: TRBV29-1
D gene: NA
J gene: TRBJ2-1
CDR3 DNA: TGCAGCGTTGCCCCGATGAATGAGCAGTTCTTC
CDR3 protein: CSVAPMNEQFF

clone size: NA
V gene: TRBV28
D gene: TRBD2
J gene: TRBJ2-7
CDR3 DNA: TGTGCCAGCAGTTTATGGGCTAGCGGGGGTTTCTACGAGCAGTACTTC
CDR3 protein: CASSLWASGGFYEQYF

clone size: few
V gene: TRBV20-1
D gene: NA
J gene: TRBJ2-3
CDR3 DNA: TGCAGTTCCCCACTTGGAGGGGTGAGCACAGATACGCAGTATTTT
CDR3 protein: CSSPLGGVSTDTQYF

clone size: NA
V gene: TRBV5-1
D gene: NA
J gene: TRBJ2-7
CDR3 DNA: TGCGCCAGCAGCTTACGACAGGCATACGAGCAGTACTTC
CDR3 protein: CASSLRQAYEQYF

clone size: NA
V gene: TRBV2
D gene: TRBD2
J gene: TRBJ2-5
CDR3 DNA: TGTGCCAGCAGTGAGGGTAGCGGGAGTGGGGAGACCCAGTACTTC
CDR3 protein: CASSEGSGSGETQYF

clone size: NA
V gene: TRBV7-9
D gene: TRBD1
J gene: TRBJ2-7
CDR3 DNA: TGTGCCAGCAGCTTAGGGGCAGGGGGCGTCAACGAGCAGTACTTC
CDR3 protein: CASSLGAGGVNEQYF

clone size: few
V gene: TRBV24-1
D gene: NA
J gene: TRBJ2-1
CDR3 DNA: TGTGCCACCAGTGATTTCAGGGAGCAGTTCTTC
CDR3 protein: CATSDFREQFF

clone size: NA
V gene: TRBV14
D gene: NA
J gene: TRBJ2-3
CDR3 DNA: TGTGCCAGCAGCCCCCTCGAGGGGGTGAGCACAGATACGCAGTATTTT
CDR3 protein: CASSPLEGVSTDTQYF

clone size: NA
V gene: TRBV12-3/TRBV12-4
D gene: TRBD1
J gene: TRBJ2-3
CDR3 DNA: TGTGCCACCAAGGACGGGGACAGGGGTCCAGATACGCAGTATTTT
CDR3 protein: CATKDGDRGPDTQYF

clone size: NA
V gene: TRBV30
D gene: NA
J gene: TRBJ2-5
CDR3 DNA: TGTGCCTGGACGGGGCCAGTTGAGCAGTACTTC
CDR3 protein: CAWTGPVEQYF

clone size: NA
V gene: TRBV6-4
D gene: NA
J gene: TRBJ2-7
CDR3 DNA: TGTGCCAGCAGTGCCCAAGGGGGACCCATATACGAGCAGTACTTC
CDR3 protein: CASSAQGGPIYEQYF

clone size: few
V gene: TRBV30
D gene: NA
J gene: TRBJ2-3
CDR3 DNA: TGTGCCTGGAGTGTACTTCCAGATACGCAGTATTTT
CDR3 protein: CAWSVLPDTQYF

clone size: few
V gene: TRBV10-3
D gene: TRBD1
J gene: TRBJ2-3
CDR3 DNA: TGTGCCATCAGTGACCCCGGACAGGGGGGGACAGATACGCAGTATTTT
CDR3 protein: CAISDPGQGGTDTQYF

clone size: NA
V gene: TRBV20-1
D gene: NA
J gene: TRBJ2-3
CDR3 DNA: TGCATTGCTAGACCACCTGGGGGAGTCCCAGATACGCAGTATTTT
CDR3 protein: CIARPPGGVPDTQYF

clone size: NA
V gene: TRBV2
D gene: NA
J gene: TRBJ2-1
CDR3 DNA: TGTGCCAGCAGTGAACGGGGCAGGTTAGGGGTGGATGAGCAGTTCTTC
CDR3 protein: CASSERGRLGVDEQFF

clone size: few
V gene: TRBV6-1
D gene: NA
J gene: TRBJ1-2
CDR3 DNA: TGTGCCAGCAGTGGCTCTACCGGGACGGTCTACTATGGCTACACCTTC
CDR3 protein: CASSGSTGTVYYGYTF

clone size: NA
V gene: TRBV27
D gene: TRBD1
J gene: TRBJ1-3
CDR3 DNA: TGTGCCAGCAGGAGAGGGGGCGCGGCTGGAAACACCATATATTTT
CDR3 protein: CASRRGGAAGNTIYF

clone size: NA
V gene: TRBV27
D gene: NA
J gene: TRBJ2-7
CDR3 DNA: TGTGCCAGCAGTTTAAAGGACTCAACCTACGAGCAGTACTTC
CDR3 protein: CASSLKDSTYEQYF

clone size: NA
V gene: TRBV7-3
D gene: NA
J gene: TRBJ2-3
CDR3 DNA: TGTGCCAGCAGACAGGCGGGCAGCACAGATACGCAGTATTTT
CDR3 protein: CASRQAGSTDTQYF

clone size: few
V gene: TRBV3-1
D gene: NA
J gene: TRBJ2-7
CDR3 DNA: TGTGCCAGCAGCCACGTCGAAGCTGGAGAGCAGTACTTC
CDR3 protein: CASSHVEAGEQYF

clone size: NA
V gene: TRBV20-1
D gene: NA
J gene: TRBJ2-7
CDR3 DNA: TGCAGTGCTAGGAAACAAAGTTCCTACGAGCAGTACTTC
CDR3 protein: CSARKQSSYEQYF

clone size: NA
V gene: TRBV6-5
D gene: NA
J gene: TRBJ1-5
CDR3 DNA: TGTGCCAGCAGTTACTCGAGGTCGATGCCCCAGCATTTT
CDR3 protein: CASSYSRSMPQHF

clone size: NA
V gene: TRBV6-1
D gene: NA
J gene: TRBJ2-1
CDR3 DNA: TGTGCCAGCAGTGAGCAGGGTACCTACAATGAGCAGTTCTTC
CDR3 protein: CASSEQGTYNEQFF

clone size: NA
V gene: TRBV29-1
D gene: TRBD1
J gene: TRBJ1-4
CDR3 DNA: TGCAGCGGGGGAGGGGGCGAGGAAAAACTGTTTTTT
CDR3 protein: CSGGGGEEKLFF

clone size: NA
V gene: TRBV6-1
D gene: NA
J gene: TRBJ2-1
CDR3 DNA: TGTGCCAGCAGTACTGGGCAGCGCGCCAATGAGCAGTTCTTC
CDR3 protein: CASSTGQRANEQFF

clone size: NA
V gene: TRBV27
D gene: TRBD1
J gene: TRBJ2-6
CDR3 DNA: TGTGCCAGCAGTTTGAGGTGGGCAGGGGGCCCTGGGGCCAACGTCCTGACTTTC
CDR3 protein: CASSLRWAGGPGANVLTF